The entry that follows covers one T cell receptor (beta chain) sequence. This entry comes from a study of blood T cell repertoires in COVID-19. Study as a whole: Researchers got acute and convalescent COVID-19 samples from the United States, Italy and Spain.

V was pared by 11 bases and J by 8 bases, with 10 bases of the junction left unmatched. Germline V gene sequence: CDR1 MDHEN, CDR2 SYDVKM. The CDR3 totals 12 residues. As handled by the study authors: Nucleated cell number was recorded as an estimate derived from reference gene primer amplification. Sequenced by immunoSEQ multiplex PCR; TCRdb stores in-frame clones only, minus some. The DNA gave D and trimming, while V, J and clone size come from that table. The sample lists about 4,900 clones, roughly nine tenths occurring once. Sequencing was performed on peripheral blood. The source of this sequence is a human donor in a cohort sampled during active COVID-19. The chain recombines TRBV28 with TRBJ1-2; 8 nucleotides agree with TRBD1. The DNA for the CDR3 is TGTGCCGCGGACAGGGCGATAGGGGGCTACACCTTC. Its translation: CAADRAIGGYTF.